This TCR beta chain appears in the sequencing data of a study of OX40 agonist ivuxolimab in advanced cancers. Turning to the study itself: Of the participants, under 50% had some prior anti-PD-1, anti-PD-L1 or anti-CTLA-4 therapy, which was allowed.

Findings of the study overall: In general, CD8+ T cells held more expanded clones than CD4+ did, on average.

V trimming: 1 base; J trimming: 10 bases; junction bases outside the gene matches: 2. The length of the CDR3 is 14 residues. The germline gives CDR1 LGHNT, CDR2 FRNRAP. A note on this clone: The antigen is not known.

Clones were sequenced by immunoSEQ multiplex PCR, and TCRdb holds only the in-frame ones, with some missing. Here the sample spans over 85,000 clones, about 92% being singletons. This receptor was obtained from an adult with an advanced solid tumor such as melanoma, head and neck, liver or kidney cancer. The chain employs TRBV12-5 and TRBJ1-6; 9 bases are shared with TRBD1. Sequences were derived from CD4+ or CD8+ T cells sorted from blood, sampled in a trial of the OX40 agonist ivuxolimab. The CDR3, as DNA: TGTGCTAGTGGTTTGGGGACAGGGGTATCACCCCTCCACTTT. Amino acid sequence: CASGLGTGVSPLHF.